These T cell receptor beta chains were read from a single sample in a study of T cells in Graves' hyperthyroidism and ophthalmopathy. MiXCR, applied by TCRdb to the multiplex PCR reads, yields one record per CDR3 protein. The sample has 640,000 or so distinct CDR3 sequences, 14% to 15% seen once. The sequenced sample consisted of blood. These receptors were collected from a woman aged 40-49 years with Graves' ophthalmopathy. The CDR3 runs from the conserved cysteine through the conserved F or W. A D gene is named only where the DNA matches it firmly. Rows give clone size only sometimes, using once, few, many, or a class for an expanded clone.

V,D,J,size,CDR3
TRBV28,.,TRBJ2-4,.,CASSPVGALAKNIQYF
TRBV28,TRBD1,TRBJ2-2,many,CASRPGQGIWGELFF
TRBV6-4,.,TRBJ1-5,many,CASRSSLNQPQHF
TRBV28,TRBD2,TRBJ2-3,few,CASSFYYREGTDTQYF
TRBV4-2,.,TRBJ2-5,.,CASSQVHRGEETQYF
TRBV19,.,TRBJ2-2,many,CASSISSVSTGELFF
TRBV30,.,TRBJ1-1,few,CAWKGPRTELGTKNTEAFF
TRBV19,.,TRBJ1-1,few,CASSTQGGLTEAFF
TRBV28,.,TRBJ2-2,many,CASWSGELFF
TRBV15,TRBD2,TRBJ2-7,many,CATSRGLDFYEQYF
TRBV19,TRBD1,TRBJ1-5,many,CASSRRGDSSNQPQHF
TRBV19,.,TRBJ1-5,many,CASSIEGVQYQPQHF
TRBV11-1,TRBD2,TRBJ2-7,few,CASSPQTSGRGYEQYF
TRBV28,.,TRBJ1-1,.,CASSTRIVREAFF
TRBV6-1,.,TRBJ2-2,.,CASTPGAANTGELFF
TRBV6-2/TRBV6-3,.,TRBJ1-3,many,CASRAFAQSSGNTIYF
TRBV29-1,.,TRBJ2-2,.,CSPNGHGTPSNTGELFF
TRBV5-1,TRBD2,TRBJ2-7,few,CASSRTGTSNEQYF
TRBV5-1,.,TRBJ2-7,many,CASSFHGGQDEQYF
TRBV4-3,TRBD1,TRBJ1-2,.,CASSHPGQGYGYTF